Listed below are T cell receptor beta chains from one sample, sequenced in a study of OX40 agonist ivuxolimab in advanced cancers. The assay was immunoSEQ multiplex PCR, and TCRdb's table has in-frame clones only and misses some. Of some 85,000 clones in the sample, 90% to 95% were seen once. This sample comprised CD4+ or CD8+ T cells sorted from blood, obtained in a trial of the OX40 agonist ivuxolimab. Every receptor here comes from an adult with an advanced solid tumor such as melanoma, head and neck, liver or kidney cancer. Both conserved end residues are part of each CDR3. A D gene is named only where the DNA matches it firmly. Clone size appears in some rows only: once, few, many, or a class for an expanded clone.

-	TRBV28	-	TRBJ2-7	TGTGCCAGCAGTTGGGGACTGAACTACGAGCAGTACTTC	CASSWGLNYEQYF
-	TRBV28	-	TRBJ1-2	TGTGCCAGCAGTTTGCCCGGCCCCTCCTATGGCTACACCTTC	CASSLPGPSYGYTF
-	TRBV18	once	TRBJ2-1	TGTGCCAGCTCACCTTTTTTGGACAGTAAACTTCCCAATGAGCAGTTCTTC	CASSPFLDSKLPNEQFF
-	TRBV29-1	-	TRBJ2-1	TGCAGCGTTGATGATAGACTAGTCTTCAATTACAATGAGCAGTTCTTC	CSVDDRLVFNYNEQFF
-	TRBV28	-	TRBJ2-2	TGTGCCAGCACCCTAGGGGTCAGCACCGGGGAGCTGTTTTTT	CASTLGVSTGELFF
-	TRBV2	-	TRBJ1-5	TGTGCCAGCAGGGAACCCCCGGGGCCCGGACAGCCCCAGCATTTT	CASREPPGPGQPQHF
TRBD2	TRBV28	-	TRBJ2-5	TGTGCCAGCAGTCCCGTCGGTAGCGGGAAAGGAGAGACCCAGTACTTC	CASSPVGSGKGETQYF
-	TRBV10-3	-	TRBJ2-5	TGTGCCATCAGTGTCGGGGATTCAGAGACCCAGTACTTC	CAISVGDSETQYF
-	TRBV19	-	TRBJ1-5	TGTGCCAGTGGGACTGGAATCTGGGGCAATCAGCCCCAGCATTTT	CASGTGIWGNQPQHF
TRBD1	TRBV6-6	-	TRBJ2-7	TGTGCCAGCATACAGGACAGGGGTAGTTACGAGCAGTACTTC	CASIQDRGSYEQYF
-	TRBV28	few	TRBJ1-1	TGTGCCAGCAGACTGCGAGTGAACACTGAAGCTTTCTTT	CASRLRVNTEAFF
TRBD1	TRBV7-8	-	TRBJ2-5	TGTGCCAGCAGCCTGGGACAGGTCCTCCAAGAGACCCAGTACTTC	CASSLGQVLQETQYF
TRBD2	TRBV28	-	TRBJ2-3	TGTGCCAGCAGGGAGCTAGCGGTTCTCGGCACAGATACGCAGTATTTT	CASRELAVLGTDTQYF
-	TRBV6-4	-	TRBJ1-2	TGTGCCAGCAGTGACGCAGGGTCCTCTGGCTACACCTTC	CASSDAGSSGYTF
TRBD1	TRBV6-6	-	TRBJ2-3	TGTGCCAGCAGAGACAGGGGGCAGGGAGATACGCAGTATTTT	CASRDRGQGDTQYF
TRBD1	TRBV10-2	-	TRBJ1-5	TGCGCCAGCAGTTGGACAGGGGGTCAGCCCCAGCATTTT	CASSWTGGQPQHF
-	TRBV9	-	TRBJ2-7	TGTGCCAGCAGCGTATATGGGGGCTACGAGCAGTACTTC	CASSVYGGYEQYF
TRBD2	TRBV7-2	-	TRBJ2-7	TGTGCCAGCAGCTTACCCTTACTAGCGGGAACCGGAGAGCAGTACTTC	CASSLPLLAGTGEQYF
-	TRBV5-6	once	TRBJ2-7	TGTGCCAGCAGCTTGGCCTTCGGGGCAGGGGCTGCTTACGAGCAGTACTTC	CASSLAFGAGAAYEQYF
TRBD1	TRBV6-1	-	TRBJ2-3	TGTGCCAGCAGATCAGGGGGAGGCACAGATACGCAGTATTTT	CASRSGGGTDTQYF
TRBD1	TRBV6-5	-	TRBJ2-7	TGTGCCAGCAGTCGTGAACAGGGGTACGAGCAGTACTTC	CASSREQGYEQYF
-	TRBV5-1	-	TRBJ2-3	TGCGCCAGCAGGCTGCTGTCCGAGCGGTCAGATACGCAGTATTTT	CASRLLSERSDTQYF
-	TRBV5-1	-	TRBJ1-1	TGCGCCAGCGTAAATGGGACTGAAGCTTTCTTT	CASVNGTEAFF
-	TRBV28	-	TRBJ1-1	TGTGCCAGCGGTGGGGTTTCTCTCGGGGAAGCTTTCTTT	CASGGVSLGEAFF
TRBD1	TRBV28	-	TRBJ2-4	TGTGCCAGCAGTTCAGACAGGGTGGAGGCCAAAAACATTCAGTACTTC	CASSSDRVEAKNIQYF
-	TRBV30	-	TRBJ1-3	TGTGCCTGGAGCACAGGTAACGGAAACACCATATATTTT	CAWSTGNGNTIYF
-	TRBV10-1	-	TRBJ2-1	TGCGCCAGCAGTGGGGGGAAGACCGACAATGAGCAGTTCTTC	CASSGGKTDNEQFF
-	TRBV28	-	TRBJ1-4	TGTGCCAGCAGGGACGGGGGAACTAATGAAAAACTGTTTTTT	CASRDGGTNEKLFF
-	TRBV18	-	TRBJ1-2	TGTGCCAGCTCACGGCAGACAGATGAAGGCTACACCTTC	CASSRQTDEGYTF
-	TRBV28	-	TRBJ2-6	TGTGCCAGCAGCCCCGCGGGGGCCAACGTCCTGACTTTC	CASSPAGANVLTF
-	TRBV4-1	once	TRBJ2-1	TGCGCCAGCAGCCAAGATCAGGACATCTACAATGAGCAGTTCTTC	CASSQDQDIYNEQFF
-	TRBV6-6	-	TRBJ1-4	TGTGCCAGCAGTTCTCGGAGAGCGGGTAATGAAAAACTGTTTTTT	CASSSRRAGNEKLFF
TRBD2	TRBV19	-	TRBJ2-3	TGTGCCAGTAGTCCCCGCGGGGGGCTAAACACAGATACGCAGTATTTT	CASSPRGGLNTDTQYF
TRBD1	TRBV6-6	-	TRBJ2-7	TGTGCCAGCAGTTCAAGACAGGGACCCTACGAGCAGTACTTC	CASSSRQGPYEQYF
-	TRBV11-2	-	TRBJ1-2	TGTGCCAGCAGCTTAGACCCTATAGAAGGCTACACCTTC	CASSLDPIEGYTF
TRBD2	TRBV7-3	-	TRBJ2-1	TGTGCCAGCAGCACGGGACTAGCGGGAGTCAATGAGCAGTTCTTC	CASSTGLAGVNEQFF
-	TRBV9	once	TRBJ2-1	TGTGCCAGCAGCGGGTCCCCCTCCAGCGTTGAGCAGTTCTTC	CASSGSPSSVEQFF
-	TRBV6-6	-	TRBJ1-5	TGTGCCAGCAGCCCGGACAGAGATCAGCCCCAGCATTTT	CASSPDRDQPQHF
-	TRBV20-1	-	TRBJ2-1	TGCAGTGCTAGGGAAGTTCCTGAGCAGTTCTTC	CSAREVPEQFF
TRBD1	TRBV19	-	TRBJ1-5	TGTGCCAGTAGTTCACAGGGGGCTAGCAATCAGCCCCAGCATTTT	CASSSQGASNQPQHF
-	TRBV28	-	TRBJ2-2	TGTGCCAGCAGTTTACATACTAACACCGGGGAGCTGTTTTTT	CASSLHTNTGELFF
-	TRBV6-6	-	TRBJ2-7	TGTGCCAGCAGTTTGGACGCCTCAGGTAGCGAGCAGTACTTC	CASSLDASGSEQYF
TRBD1	TRBV11-2	-	TRBJ1-3	TGTGCCAGCAGAGGGACAGGGGAGAACACCATATATTTT	CASRGTGENTIYF
-	TRBV19	-	TRBJ2-3	TGTGCCAGTAGTTTCCTGCCAGATACGCAGTATTTT	CASSFLPDTQYF
TRBD1	TRBV5-1	-	TRBJ2-2	TGCGCCAGCAGCTTGGCGGGACAGGTCACCGGGGAGCTGTTTTTT	CASSLAGQVTGELFF